This note documents a single TCR beta chain sequence. This clonotype has a count of ten or more. Its antigen is not yet known. No much larger clone is present one base from it, and per-base qualities are unavailable. CDR1 MGHDK and CDR2 SYGVNS are derived from the germline V gene. Including the terminal cysteine and phenylalanine, the CDR3 comprises 16 residues. This entry keeps only the CDR3 DNA: 48 bases, framed from base 1. The V end loses 4 bases and the J end loses 3 bases, and a stretch of 19 bases separates them. The method was PCR. Sequenced on an Illumina HiSeq 2500. To normalize quantification of the TCRbeta repertoire, the TCR libraries were built with molecular barcoding that relied on unique molecular identifiers. TCRdb reprocessed the public reads (quality trimming at Q25 with fastp, clone calling with MiXCR) and kept in-frame beta chains. Rows with a matching CDR3 protein are joined into one entry that keeps the most common DNA and genes. This sample holds almost 500,000 distinct CDR3 sequences; more than 9% were observed only once. The biggest ten clones account for 2% to 2.5% of the sample.

The data derive from a study of T-cell reconstitution after alpha-beta-depleted transplantation in children listed by TCRdb under 2016. Looking at the study overall: T-cell immune reconstitution after TCRalphabeta/CD19-depleted allogeneic hematopoietic cell transplantation in children was quantitatively tracked in the study by means of TCR repertoire profiling. On the study overall, not on this receptor specifically: In some patients, the high TCRbeta diversity seen at day 60 was put down to recipient T cells and intrathymic progenitors that had survived conditioning. Over subsequent months, a decline in hyperexpanded clone frequencies was noted, and after one year, T-cell counts and TCRbeta diversity were mostly ascribed to newly produced T cells. The apparently early alphabetaT-cell count recovery about two months after transplant was reportedly dependent on only several hundred rapidly expanded clones derived from non-depleted graft cells.

In the paper's terms, the treatment or condition label means: allogeneic hematopoietic cell transplantation with graft depleted of TCRalphabeta T cells and CD19 B cells. The transplant recipients were children given TCRalphabeta/CD19-depleted allogeneic hematopoietic cell grafts. The TCR comes from a child aged 2-15 years with inherited bone marrow failure, due to receive a stem cell transplant. The sequences come from PBMCs, collected before TCRalphabeta/CD19-depleted stem cell transplant. The chain is encoded by TRBV25-1 joined to TRBJ2-7; TRBD2 could be the D gene, as 7 bases match. This receptor has the CDR3 CASSGGGRGGGYEQYF. The bases are TGTGCCAGCAGTGGAGGGGGACGAGGGGGGGGCTACGAGCAGTACTTC.